These T cell receptor beta chains were read from a single sample in a study of blood T cell repertoires in COVID-19. Sequenced by immunoSEQ multiplex PCR; TCRdb stores in-frame clones only, minus some. This table has over 130,000 clones, 84% appearing once. Input material: PBMCs or T cells enriched from blood (not recorded which). All receptors come from a man aged 45-60 years in a cohort exposed to, infected with or recovered from COVID-19 (not recorded which). Each CDR3 is given with its conserved first and last residue. D genes are given only for firm matches. A clone size is listed for some rows: how often the clone was seen (once, few, many), or a class if it is expanded.

V gene,clone size,J gene,D gene,CDR3 length,CDR3 protein,CDR3 DNA
TRBV6-1,few,TRBJ2-2,TRBD1,16,CASSEHRGVNTGELFF,TGTGCCAGCAGTGAGCACAGGGGAGTCAACACCGGGGAGCTGTTTTTT
TRBV3-1/TRBV3-2,-,TRBJ1-2,-,16,CASSQRGGAYGYGYTF,TGTGCCAGCAGCCAACGGGGGGGCGCTTATGGCTATGGCTACACCTTC
TRBV20-1,-,TRBJ1-5,-,11,CSEWLNQPQHF,TGCAGTGAGTGGCTGAATCAGCCCCAGCATTTT
TRBV6-5,once,TRBJ1-1,-,14,CASSKLEMNTEAFF,TGTGCCAGCAGCAAACTAGAGATGAACACTGAAGCTTTCTTT
TRBV21-1,-,TRBJ2-7,-,18,CASSKGVSRTLDPYEQYF,TGTGCCAGCAGCAAAGGGGTGTCCCGGACACTGGATCCCTACGAGCAGTACTTC
TRBV6-4,once,TRBJ2-3,-,14,CASSDGGATDTQYF,TGTGCCAGCAGTGACGGGGGGGCCACAGATACGCAGTATTTT
TRBV30,-,TRBJ2-7,TRBD2,14,CAWSVSAGAYEQYF,TGTGCCTGGAGTGTATCCGCGGGGGCCTACGAGCAGTACTTC
TRBV5-8,once,TRBJ2-7,-,11,CASSLVDEQYF,TGTGCCAGCAGCTTGGTCGACGAGCAGTACTTC
TRBV18,-,TRBJ2-3,-,14,CASSPTEGTDTQYF,TGTGCCAGCTCACCAACCGAGGGCACAGATACGCAGTATTTT
TRBV20-1,-,TRBJ1-2,-,12,CSASLSNYGYTF,TGCAGTGCTAGTTTGAGTAACTATGGCTACACCTTC
TRBV5-6,-,TRBJ1-5,TRBD1,14,CASSPYRGGQPQHF,TGTGCCAGCAGCCCATACAGGGGCGGTCAGCCCCAGCATTTT
TRBV5-4,-,TRBJ2-4,-,13,CASSPGYKNIQYF,TGTGCCAGCAGCCCAGGGTACAAAAACATTCAGTACTTC
TRBV5-1,few,TRBJ2-5,TRBD2,17,CASSLEPGLAGQETQYF,TGCGCCAGCAGCTTGGAACCAGGACTAGCGGGCCAAGAGACCCAGTACTTC
TRBV5-1,-,TRBJ2-1,TRBD1,14,CASSLEGQPNEQFF,TGCGCCAGCAGCTTAGAGGGACAGCCCAATGAGCAGTTCTTC
TRBV28,once,TRBJ1-4,-,17,CASSLPKRTVTNEKLFF,TGTGCCAGCAGCCTGCCTAAACGGACAGTAACTAATGAAAAACTGTTTTTT
TRBV4-2,-,TRBJ2-7,-,13,CASSPGLSYEQYF,TGTGCCAGCAGCCCCGGACTTTCCTACGAGCAGTACTTC
TRBV4-1,few,TRBJ2-7,TRBD1,15,CASSRGTGDSYEQYF,TGCGCCAGCAGCCGTGGGACAGGGGATTCTTACGAGCAGTACTTC
TRBV20-1,-,TRBJ1-5,-,13,CSASPGSGQPQHF,TGCAGTGCTAGTCCCGGGTCGGGTCAGCCCCAGCATTTT
TRBV7-2,-,TRBJ1-2,-,12,CASSPGLDGYTF,TGTGCCAGCAGCCCCGGACTGGATGGCTACACCTTC
TRBV5-6,-,TRBJ1-1,TRBD1,15,CASSRQGPANTEAFF,TGTGCCAGCAGCCGACAGGGGCCGGCGAACACTGAAGCTTTCTTT
TRBV28,-,TRBJ1-2,TRBD1,13,CASGKTGRDGYTF,TGTGCCAGTGGTAAGACAGGGAGAGATGGCTACACCTTC
TRBV5-6,-,TRBJ1-2,TRBD1,16,CASRMPGQGLLGGYTF,TGTGCCAGCAGAATGCCGGGACAGGGCCTACTCGGTGGCTACACCTTC
TRBV15,-,TRBJ2-5,TRBD1,15,CATSGDRGQRETQYF,TGTGCCACCAGCGGCGACAGGGGGCAGAGGGAGACCCAGTACTTC
TRBV7-2,-,TRBJ2-7,TRBD2,13,CASSPKTSGEQYF,TGTGCCAGCAGCCCGAAGACTAGCGGGGAGCAGTACTTC
TRBV15,-,TRBJ1-5,TRBD1,15,CATSIGTASNQPQHF,TGTGCCACCAGCATCGGGACAGCCAGCAATCAGCCCCAGCATTTT
TRBV15,-,TRBJ1-5,TRBD1,14,CATRGQLSNQPQHF,TGTGCCACCAGGGGACAGTTGAGCAATCAGCCCCAGCATTTT
TRBV3-1/TRBV3-2,-,TRBJ1-5,-,17,CASSFNRSRESEEPQHF,TGTGCCAGCAGCTTTAACAGGAGTCGCGAATCCGAGGAGCCCCAGCATTTT
TRBV12-3/TRBV12-4,once,TRBJ1-2,-,12,CASSLGSYGYTF,TGTGCCAGCAGTTTGGGCTCCTATGGCTACACCTTC
TRBV27,-,TRBJ2-1,TRBD1,16,CASSLKDRGLYNEQFF,TGTGCCAGCAGCCTAAAGGACAGGGGGCTTTACAATGAGCAGTTCTTC
TRBV11-2,once,TRBJ1-1,-,13,CASSFAANTEAFF,TGTGCCAGCAGCTTCGCGGCCAACACTGAAGCTTTCTTT
TRBV5-1,few,TRBJ2-5,-,15,CASSAGTAYQETQYF,TGCGCCAGCAGCGCCGGGACTGCGTACCAAGAGACCCAGTACTTC
TRBV5-1,-,TRBJ1-4,-,16,CASSLAGGTGNEKLFF,TGCGCCAGCAGCTTGGCCGGAGGGACGGGAAATGAAAAACTGTTTTTT
TRBV19,-,TRBJ1-5,TRBD1,15,CASTKGGQGNQPQHF,TGTGCCAGTACCAAGGGCGGACAGGGCAATCAGCCCCAGCATTTT
TRBV7-9,-,TRBJ2-6,TRBD1,18,CASSSPGQALPGANVLTF,TGTGCCAGCAGTTCCCCGGGACAGGCTTTACCTGGGGCCAACGTCCTGACTTTC
TRBV7-9,once,TRBJ2-2,-,17,CASSLDPAGINTGELFF,TGTGCCAGCAGCTTAGACCCCGCGGGAATCAACACCGGGGAGCTGTTTTTT
TRBV30,-,TRBJ2-7,-,13,CAWSVQILYEQYF,TGTGCCTGGAGTGTACAGATACTCTACGAGCAGTACTTC
TRBV21-1,-,TRBJ2-1,-,17,CASSKFVERGACNEQFF,TGTGCCAGCAGCAAATTTGTGGAGCGGGGGGCCTGCAATGAGCAGTTCTTC
TRBV5-5,-,TRBJ2-2,-,12,CASTWGGWELFF,TGTGCCAGTACATGGGGGGGCTGGGAGCTGTTTTTT
TRBV7-8,once,TRBJ1-1,-,15,CASSLVPGGATEAFF,TGTGCCAGCAGCTTGGTACCGGGGGGCGCCACTGAAGCTTTCTTT
TRBV28,-,TRBJ2-7,TRBD2,15,CASSHRLAGVYEQYF,TGTGCCAGCAGTCATAGACTAGCGGGAGTCTACGAGCAGTACTTC
TRBV19,-,TRBJ2-7,-,12,CASSIVRGEQYF,TGTGCCAGTAGTATTGTCAGAGGCGAGCAGTACTTC
TRBV5-4,-,TRBJ1-1,-,14,CASSPGTLNTEAFF,TGTGCCAGCAGCCCCGGGACACTGAACACTGAAGCTTTCTTT
TRBV24-1,-,TRBJ2-1,TRBD2,16,CATSGTSGEIYNEQFF,TGTGCCACCAGTGGTACTAGCGGAGAGATCTACAATGAGCAGTTCTTC
TRBV5-1,once,TRBJ2-1,-,13,CASSLGLVNEQFF,TGCGCCAGCAGCTTGGGCCTAGTAAATGAGCAGTTCTTC
TRBV3-1/TRBV3-2,-,TRBJ2-5,-,14,CASSQDIGGETQYF,TGTGCCAGCAGCCAAGATATCGGGGGAGAGACCCAGTACTTC
TRBV19,once,TRBJ2-1,-,13,CASSRGLGNEQFF,TGTGCCAGTAGTAGGGGACTTGGCAATGAGCAGTTCTTC
TRBV12-3/TRBV12-4,-,TRBJ1-1,-,13,CASSLGPGTEAFF,TGTGCCAGCAGTTTGGGTCCGGGGACTGAAGCTTTCTTT
TRBV7-8,once,TRBJ2-1,-,13,CASSLATRNEQFF,TGTGCCAGCAGCTTAGCCACGAGAAATGAGCAGTTCTTC
TRBV27,-,TRBJ2-7,TRBD2,17,CASSFGTSGSVRYEQYF,TGTGCCAGCAGTTTCGGGACTAGCGGGAGCGTCCGCTACGAGCAGTACTTC
TRBV7-8,-,TRBJ2-5,-,16,CASSPGQGGGEETQYF,TGTGCCAGCAGCCCCGGACAGGGAGGGGGAGAAGAGACCCAGTACTTC
TRBV21-1,-,TRBJ1-2,-,12,CASNGRQGKDTF,TGTGCCAGCAACGGCCGACAGGGGAAAGACACCTTC
TRBV29-1,-,TRBJ2-7,-,13,CSVAPGQGYEQYF,TGCAGCGTTGCCCCGGGACAAGGGTACGAGCAGTACTTC
TRBV28,-,TRBJ1-6,-,15,CASTTADSRFVPLHF,TGTGCCAGCACCACGGCGGACAGTAGATTCGTCCCCCTCCACTTT
TRBV4-3,once,TRBJ1-4,TRBD1,16,CASSQDRGTGNEKLFF,TGCGCCAGCAGCCAAGATCGAGGGACAGGGAATGAAAAACTGTTTTTT